This T cell receptor (beta chain) emerged from a study of blood T cell repertoires in COVID-19. Study in general: COVID-19 samples, acute and convalescent, were from the United States, Italy and Spain. The analysed material was cDNA or gDNA that came from T cells, B-cell-depleted T cells, or PBMCs.

Per the original data handling: Amplified reference gene primers provided the basis for estimating nucleated cell counts. Some clones are missing from TCRdb's copy, which holds only in-frame ones; the method was immunoSEQ multiplex PCR. V and J calls and clone size come straight from that table; D and trimming were deduced from the DNA. The repertoire holds 260,000 or so clones, with approximately 85% as singletons. J was trimmed by 4 bases and V by 5 bases; bases with no gene match: 10. Per the germline V gene, CDR1 is SGHTA and CDR2 is FQGNSA. This CDR3 is built from 16 residues. V and J are TRBV7-2 and TRBJ2-2; 7 nucleotides line up with TRBD1. The specimen sequenced was peripheral blood. The source is a man aged 18 to 30 with active or convalescent COVID-19. The CDR3 DNA reads as TGTGCCAGCAGCGTACAGGGGACCCACGGCACCGGGGAGCTGTTTTTT. Amino acid sequence: CASSVQGTHGTGELFF.